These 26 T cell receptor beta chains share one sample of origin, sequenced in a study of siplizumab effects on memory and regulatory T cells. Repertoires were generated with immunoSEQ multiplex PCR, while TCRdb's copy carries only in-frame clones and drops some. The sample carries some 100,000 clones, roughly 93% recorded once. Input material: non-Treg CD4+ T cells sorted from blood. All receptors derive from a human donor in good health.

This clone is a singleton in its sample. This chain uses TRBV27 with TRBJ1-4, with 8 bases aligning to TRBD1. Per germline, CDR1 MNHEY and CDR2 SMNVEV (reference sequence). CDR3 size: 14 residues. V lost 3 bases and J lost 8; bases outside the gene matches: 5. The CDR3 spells CASSLAGGWEKLFF. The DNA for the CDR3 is TGTGCCAGCAGTTTGGCAGGGGGCTGGGAAAAACTGTTTTTT.

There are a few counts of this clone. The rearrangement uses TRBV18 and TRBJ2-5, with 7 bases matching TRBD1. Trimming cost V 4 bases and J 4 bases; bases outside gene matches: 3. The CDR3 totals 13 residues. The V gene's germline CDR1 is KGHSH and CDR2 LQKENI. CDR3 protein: CASSLTGPETQYF. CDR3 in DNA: TGTGCCAGCTCACTGACAGGGCCAGAGACCCAGTACTTC. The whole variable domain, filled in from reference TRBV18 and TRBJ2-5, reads NAGVMQNPRHLVRRRGQEARLRCSPMKGHSHVYWYRQLPEEGLKFMVYLQKENIIDESGMPKERFSAEFPKEGPSILRIQQVVRGDSAAYFCASSLTGPETQYFGPGTRLLVL.

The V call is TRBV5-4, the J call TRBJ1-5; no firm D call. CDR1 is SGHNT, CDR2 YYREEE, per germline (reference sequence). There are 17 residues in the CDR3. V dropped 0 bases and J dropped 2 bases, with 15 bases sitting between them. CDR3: CASSLGPSGDGNQPQHF. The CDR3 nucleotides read TGTGCCAGCAGCTTGGGGCCCAGCGGGGATGGCAATCAGCCCCAGCATTTT. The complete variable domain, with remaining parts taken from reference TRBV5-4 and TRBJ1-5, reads ETGVTQSPTHLIKTRGQQVTLRCSSQSGHNTVSWYQQALGQGPQFIFQYYREEENGRGNFPPRFSGLQFPNYSSELNVNALELDDSALYLCASSLGPSGDGNQPQHFGDGTRLSIL.

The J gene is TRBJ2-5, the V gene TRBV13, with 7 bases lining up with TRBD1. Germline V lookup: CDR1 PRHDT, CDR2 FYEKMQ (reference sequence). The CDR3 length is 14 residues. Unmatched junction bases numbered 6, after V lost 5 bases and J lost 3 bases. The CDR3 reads CASSPRDREETQYF. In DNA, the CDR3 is TGTGCCAGCAGCCCCCGGGACAGAGAAGAGACCCAGTACTTC.

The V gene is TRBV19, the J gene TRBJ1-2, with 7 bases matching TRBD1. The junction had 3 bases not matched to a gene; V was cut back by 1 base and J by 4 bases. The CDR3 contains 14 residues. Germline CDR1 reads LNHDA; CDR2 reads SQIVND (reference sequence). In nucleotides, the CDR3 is TGTGCCAGTAGTATAGCCGCAGGGGGCTATGGCTACACCTTC. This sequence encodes CASSIAAGGYGYTF.

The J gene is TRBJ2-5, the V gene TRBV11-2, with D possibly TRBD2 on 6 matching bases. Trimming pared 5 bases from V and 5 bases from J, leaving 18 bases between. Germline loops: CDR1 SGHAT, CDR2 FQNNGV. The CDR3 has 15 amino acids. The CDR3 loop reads CASSLPQGLWETQYF. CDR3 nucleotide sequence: TGTGCCAGCAGCCTTCCCCAGGGACTGTGGGAGACCCAGTACTTC.

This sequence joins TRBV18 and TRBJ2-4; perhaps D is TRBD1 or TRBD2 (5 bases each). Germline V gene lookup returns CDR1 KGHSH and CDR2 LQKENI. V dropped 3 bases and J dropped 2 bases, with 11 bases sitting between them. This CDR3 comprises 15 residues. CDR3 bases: TGTGCCAGCTCACCGGGGACCGATACCAAAAACATTCAGTACTTC. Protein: CASSPGTDTKNIQYF.

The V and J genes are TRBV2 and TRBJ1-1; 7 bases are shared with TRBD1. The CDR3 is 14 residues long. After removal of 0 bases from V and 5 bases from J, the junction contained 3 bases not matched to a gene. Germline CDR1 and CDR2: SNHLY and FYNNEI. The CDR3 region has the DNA TGTGCCAGCAGTGAAGCGACAGGGCTGACTGAAGCTTTCTTT. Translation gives CASSEATGLTEAFF.

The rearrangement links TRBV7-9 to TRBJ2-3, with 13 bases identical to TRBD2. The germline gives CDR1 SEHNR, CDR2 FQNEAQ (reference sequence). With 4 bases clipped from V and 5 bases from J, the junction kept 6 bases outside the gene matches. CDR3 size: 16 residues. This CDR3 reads CASSSGTSGVVDTQYF. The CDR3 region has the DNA TGTGCCAGCAGCTCCGGGACTAGCGGGGTGGTAGATACGCAGTATTTT.

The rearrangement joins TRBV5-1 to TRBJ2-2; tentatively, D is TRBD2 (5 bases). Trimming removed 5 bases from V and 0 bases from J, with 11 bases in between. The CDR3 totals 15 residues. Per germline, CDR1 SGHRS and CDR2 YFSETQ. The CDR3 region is CASRTSLANTGELFF. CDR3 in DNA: TGCGCCAGCAGGACCTCACTAGCGAACACCGGGGAGCTGTTTTTT.

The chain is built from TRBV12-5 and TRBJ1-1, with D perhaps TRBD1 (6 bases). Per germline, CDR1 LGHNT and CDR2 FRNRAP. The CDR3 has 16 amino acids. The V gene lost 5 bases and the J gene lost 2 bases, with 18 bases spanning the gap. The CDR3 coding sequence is TGTGCTAGTGGTGGACTAGGGGGGTTAGTAAACACTGAAGCTTTCTTT. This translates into CASGGLGGLVNTEAFF.

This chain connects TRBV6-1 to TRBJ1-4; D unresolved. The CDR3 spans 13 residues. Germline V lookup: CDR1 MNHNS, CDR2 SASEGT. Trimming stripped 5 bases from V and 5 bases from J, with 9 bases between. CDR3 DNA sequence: TGTGCCAGCAGTACGGCAGCGAATGAAAAACTGTTTTTT. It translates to CASSTAANEKLFF.

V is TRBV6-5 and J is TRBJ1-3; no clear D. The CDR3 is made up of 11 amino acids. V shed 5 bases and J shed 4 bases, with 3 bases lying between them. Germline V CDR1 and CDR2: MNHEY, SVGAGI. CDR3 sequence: CASSGGNTIYF. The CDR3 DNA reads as TGTGCCAGCAGTGGAGGAAACACCATATATTTT.

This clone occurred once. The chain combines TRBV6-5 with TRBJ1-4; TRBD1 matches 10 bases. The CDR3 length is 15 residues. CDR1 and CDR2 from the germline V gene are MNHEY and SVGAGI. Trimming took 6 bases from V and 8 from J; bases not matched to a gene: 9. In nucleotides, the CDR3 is TGTGCCAGCAGGCCAGACAGGGGGCTAAGGGAAAAACTGTTTTTT. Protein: CASRPDRGLREKLFF.

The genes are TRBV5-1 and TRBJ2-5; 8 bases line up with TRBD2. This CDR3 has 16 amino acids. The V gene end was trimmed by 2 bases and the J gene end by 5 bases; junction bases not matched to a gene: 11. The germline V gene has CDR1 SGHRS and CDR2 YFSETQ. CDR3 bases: TGCGCCAGCAGCTTTGCTTACGGGGGGGCTTTGGAGACCCAGTACTTC. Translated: CASSFAYGGALETQYF.

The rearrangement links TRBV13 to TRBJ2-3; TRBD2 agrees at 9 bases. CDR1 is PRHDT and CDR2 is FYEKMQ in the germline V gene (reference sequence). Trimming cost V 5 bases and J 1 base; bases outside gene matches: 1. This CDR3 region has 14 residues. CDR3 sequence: CASSVAGGTDTQYF. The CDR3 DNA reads TGTGCCAGCAGCGTAGCGGGGGGCACAGATACGCAGTATTTT.

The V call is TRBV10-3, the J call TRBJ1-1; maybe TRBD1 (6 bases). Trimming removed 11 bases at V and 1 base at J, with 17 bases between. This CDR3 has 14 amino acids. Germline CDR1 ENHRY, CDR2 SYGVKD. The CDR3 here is CAAQDRTGNTEAFF. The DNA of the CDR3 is TGTGCCGCGCAAGACAGGACGGGGAACACTGAAGCTTTCTTT.

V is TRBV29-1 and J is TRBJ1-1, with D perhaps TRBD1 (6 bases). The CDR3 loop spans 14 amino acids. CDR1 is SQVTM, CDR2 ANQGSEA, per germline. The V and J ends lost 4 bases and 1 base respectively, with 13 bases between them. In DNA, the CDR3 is TGCAGCGTTGGGGGGGCAACCGGGAACACTGAAGCTTTCTTT. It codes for CSVGGATGNTEAFF.

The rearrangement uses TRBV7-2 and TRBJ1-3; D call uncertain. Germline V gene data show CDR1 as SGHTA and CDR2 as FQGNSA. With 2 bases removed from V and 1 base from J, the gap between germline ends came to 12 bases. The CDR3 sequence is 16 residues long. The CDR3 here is CASSLLARESGNTIYF. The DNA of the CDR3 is TGTGCCAGCAGCTTACTAGCCCGGGAGTCTGGAAACACCATATATTTT.

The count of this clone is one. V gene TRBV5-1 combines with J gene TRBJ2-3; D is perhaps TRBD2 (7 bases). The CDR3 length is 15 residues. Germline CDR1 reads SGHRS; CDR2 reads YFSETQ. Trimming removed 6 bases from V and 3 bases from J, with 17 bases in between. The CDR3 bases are TGCGCCAGCATGGGGTGGGGGGGCCTTACAGATACGCAGTATTTT. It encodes CASMGWGGLTDTQYF.

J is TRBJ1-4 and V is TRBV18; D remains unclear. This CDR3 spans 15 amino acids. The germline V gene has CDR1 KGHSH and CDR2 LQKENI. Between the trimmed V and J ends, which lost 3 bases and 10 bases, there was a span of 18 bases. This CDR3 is CASSPPEALFRKLFF. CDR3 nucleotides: TGTGCCAGCTCACCGCCCGAGGCACTGTTCAGAAAACTGTTTTTT.

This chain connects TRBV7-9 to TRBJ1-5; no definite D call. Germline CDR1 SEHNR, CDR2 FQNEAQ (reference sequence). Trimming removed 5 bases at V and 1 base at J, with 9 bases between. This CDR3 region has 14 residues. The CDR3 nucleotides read TGTGCCAGCAGCCCACGAGGCAGCAATCAGCCCCAGCATTTT. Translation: CASSPRGSNQPQHF.

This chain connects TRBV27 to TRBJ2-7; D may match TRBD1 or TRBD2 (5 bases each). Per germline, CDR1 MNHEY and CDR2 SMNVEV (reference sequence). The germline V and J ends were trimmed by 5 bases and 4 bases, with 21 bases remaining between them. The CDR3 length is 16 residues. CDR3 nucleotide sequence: TGTGCCAGCAGTCTAACACCCGGGACGGCTCATTACGAGCAGTACTTC. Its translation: CASSLTPGTAHYEQYF.

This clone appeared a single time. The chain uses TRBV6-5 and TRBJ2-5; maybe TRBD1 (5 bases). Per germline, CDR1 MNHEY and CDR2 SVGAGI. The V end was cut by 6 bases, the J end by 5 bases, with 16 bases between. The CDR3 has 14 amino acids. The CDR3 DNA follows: TGTGCCAGCAGCCAGGCCGGACAAAAGGAGACCCAGTACTTC. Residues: CASSQAGQKETQYF.

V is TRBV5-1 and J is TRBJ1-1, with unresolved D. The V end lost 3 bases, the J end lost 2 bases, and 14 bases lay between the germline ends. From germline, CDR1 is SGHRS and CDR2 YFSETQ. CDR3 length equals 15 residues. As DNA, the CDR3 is TGCGCCAGCAGCTCGACACCCTCACTAAACACTGAAGCTTTCTTT. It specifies CASSSTPSLNTEAFF.

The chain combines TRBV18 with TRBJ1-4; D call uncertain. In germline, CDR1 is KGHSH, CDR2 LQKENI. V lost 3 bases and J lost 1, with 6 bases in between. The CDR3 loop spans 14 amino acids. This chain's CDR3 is CASSPGITNEKLFF. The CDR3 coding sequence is TGTGCCAGCTCACCCGGTATAACTAATGAAAAACTGTTTTTT.